Only a few counts were recorded for the clone carrying this TCR beta chain. What it binds is unknown. The length of the CDR3 is 16 residues. The germline V and J ends were trimmed by 0 bases and 4 bases, with 10 bases remaining between them. Germline V CDR1 and CDR2: MGHDK, SYGVNS. The data belong to a study of beta chain features in type 1 diabetes. Study overall: Patients were similar to healthy donors in age and gender (as well as in cell yields). Whole-study findings and limits: Shortening that was moderate but significant affected the TCRB CDR3s of Type 1 diabetes patients in all four CD4+ subsets. Still unanswered here is whether HLA type influences TCRB rearrangement.

Reverse transcription of all isolated RNA meant that expressed TCRB transcripts were sequenced. Sequencing used immunoSEQ multiplex PCR; TCRdb keeps in-frame clones, though not all of them. This sample carries 680,000 or so clones, around a sixth of them seen once, and the ten largest clones take about 0.097%. The TCR sequence derives from a man younger than 35 in good health. J is TRBJ2-6 and V is TRBV25-1; TRBD1 is a possible D gene (5 bases). The material sequenced was naive CD4+ T cells from blood. CDR3 amino acids: CASSEYRGSGANVLTF. CDR3 sequence (DNA): TGTGCCAGCAGTGAATATAGGGGCTCCGGGGCCAACGTCCTGACTTTC.